Following are 2 T cell receptor beta chains from one sample sequenced in a study of Ad26.COV2.S vaccination and SARS-CoV-2 variants. Treatment defined: some 20 received Ad26.COV2.S at low or high dose, single or two shots; a few received placebo; per-sample allocation not given. The investigators took samples on day 63 after the first vaccine or placebo injection. Produced via immunoSEQ multiplex PCR; TCRdb's table is partial and in-frame only. The repertoire holds hundreds of thousands of clones, with approximately 90% as singletons. The source material was peripheral blood, sampled in a trial of Ad26.COV2.S vaccine versus placebo. These receptors were obtained from a person between 18 and 65 years old who received the Ad26.COV2.S COVID-19 vaccine or a placebo.

Concerning this clone itself: This CDR3 is also generated by other DNA sequences in the sample. This chain links TRBV7-2 with TRBJ2-3; unclear D gene. CDR3 length: 14 residues. V shed 1 base and J shed 0 bases, with 5 bases lying between them. Germline V CDR1 and CDR2: SGHTA, FQGNSA. The CDR3 loop reads CASSLDSSTDTQYF. The CDR3 nucleotides are TGTGCCAGCAGCTTAGACTCCAGCACAGATACGCAGTATTTT.

J is TRBJ1-1 and V is TRBV4-3; tentatively, D is TRBD1 (6 bases). The CDR3 runs 15 residues. Trimming stripped 0 bases from V and 3 bases from J, with 11 bases between. Germline V CDR1 and CDR2: LGHNA, YSLEER. This chain's CDR3 is CASSQDPGQYTEAFF. CDR3 in DNA: TGCGCCAGCAGCCAAGATCCCGGACAGTACACTGAAGCTTTCTTT.